This entry is about one T cell receptor (beta chain). In the original processing: Amplification of reference gene primers provided the estimated nucleated cell counts. Produced via immunoSEQ multiplex PCR; TCRdb's table is partial and in-frame only. Clonal size and the V and J genes are those of that table, whereas D and trimming came from the DNA. The top ten hold approximately 2% of the sample, which has some 500,000 clones, over 75% seen once. Either two negative PCRs, clearance, or symptom resolution qualified Cohort 3 donors as recovered. CDR1 is LGHDT, CDR2 YNNKEL, per germline (reference sequence). V lost 0 bases and J lost 0, with 6 bases in between. This CDR3 region has 15 residues. These data belong to a study of blood T cell repertoires in COVID-19. Study at large: The United States, Italy and Spain supplied acute and convalescent COVID-19 samples. In each case, the material was cDNA or gDNA derived from T cells, B-cell-depleted T cells, or PBMCs.

This TCR derives from a woman between 40 and 50 years old who had recovered from COVID-19. This chain connects TRBV3-1 (or the pseudogene TRBV3-2) to TRBJ2-4; D not resolved. The specimen sequenced was PBMCs or T cells enriched from blood (not recorded which). The CDR3 spells CASSQERLAKNIQYF. The CDR3 coding sequence is TGTGCCAGCAGCCAAGAAAGACTAGCCAAAAACATTCAGTACTTC.